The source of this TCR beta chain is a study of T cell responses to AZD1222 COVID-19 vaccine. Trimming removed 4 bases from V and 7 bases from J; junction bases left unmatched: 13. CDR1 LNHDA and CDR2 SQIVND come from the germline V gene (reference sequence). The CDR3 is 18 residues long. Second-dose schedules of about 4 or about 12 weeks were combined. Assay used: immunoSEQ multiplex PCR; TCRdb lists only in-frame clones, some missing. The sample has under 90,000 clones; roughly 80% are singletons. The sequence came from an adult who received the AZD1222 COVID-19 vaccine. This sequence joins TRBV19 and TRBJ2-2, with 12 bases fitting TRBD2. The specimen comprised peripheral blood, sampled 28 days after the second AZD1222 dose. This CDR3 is CASSKRASGRAADGELFF. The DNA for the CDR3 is TGTGCCAGTAGTAAACGAGCTAGCGGGAGGGCCGCGGACGGGGAGCTGTTTTTT.